A single sample is the source of the 5 T cell receptor beta chains below, sequenced in a study of blood T cell repertoires in COVID-19 (dated by TCRdb to 2020 to 2022). The method behind the library was the immunoSEQ multiplex PCR assay. Here the immuneACCESS table is served through TCRdb, limited to in-frame sequences with V and J called. Missing clones are a known gap in these copies; in checked studies unresolved V genes cover under half, and the rest lacks a known reason. Here the sample has around 250,000 clones; over 70% occur a single time. The top ten clones comprise 5% to 6% of the sample. The sequenced sample consisted of peripheral blood. These receptors were taken from a man at least 80 years old with acute or convalescent COVID-19.

This chain links TRBV4-1 with TRBJ2-5; D is unresolved. This CDR3 has 13 residues. V dropped 1 base and J dropped 9 bases, with 12 bases sitting between them. Per the germline V gene, CDR1 is MGHRA and CDR2 is YSYEKL. Here the CDR3 reads CASSQAQWQSQYF. CDR3 nucleotide sequence: TGCGCCAGCAGCCAAGCTCAATGGCAGTCCCAGTACTTC.

CDR3 region: CAISLAGGSGELFF. The CDR3 region has the DNA TGTGCCATCAGCCTAGCGGGAGGGTCCGGGGAGCTGTTTTTT. The rearrangement joins TRBV10-3 to TRBJ2-2, with 12 bases matching TRBD2. The CDR3 length is 14 residues. V shed 6 bases and J 6 bases; nucleotides not matched to a gene: 2. Germline CDR1 ENHRY, CDR2 SYGVKD.

The chain uses TRBV5-6 and TRBJ2-2, with TRBD1 as a possible D gene (5 bases). Germline-derived CDR1 and CDR2 are SGHDT and YYEEEE. V was clipped by 0 bases and J by 1 base, with 10 bases between them. There are 16 residues in the CDR3. CDR3 in DNA: TGTGCCAGCAGCTTGGCAGGGAACGTGAACACCGGGGAGCTGTTTTTT. Protein product: CASSLAGNVNTGELFF.

The genes are TRBV28 and TRBJ2-3, with D possibly matching TRBD2 (6 bases). The V and J ends lost 10 bases and 9 bases respectively, with 20 bases between them. The CDR3 is 13 residues long. Germline-derived CDR1 and CDR2 are MDHEN and SYDVKM. Here the CDR3 DNA reads TGTGCCATCTCACGGGACTGGGATCGAACGCAGTATTTT. It yields the protein CAISRDWDRTQYF.

The chain recombines TRBV6-5 with TRBJ2-1; no firm D call. Germline CDR1 and CDR2: MNHEY and SVGAGI. V was shortened by 4 bases and J by 5 bases, with 12 bases between the two germline ends. The CDR3 runs 14 residues. The CDR3 region has the DNA TGTGCCAGCAGTTTCCTAAATAAAAACAATGAGCAGTTCTTC. This encodes CASSFLNKNNEQFF.